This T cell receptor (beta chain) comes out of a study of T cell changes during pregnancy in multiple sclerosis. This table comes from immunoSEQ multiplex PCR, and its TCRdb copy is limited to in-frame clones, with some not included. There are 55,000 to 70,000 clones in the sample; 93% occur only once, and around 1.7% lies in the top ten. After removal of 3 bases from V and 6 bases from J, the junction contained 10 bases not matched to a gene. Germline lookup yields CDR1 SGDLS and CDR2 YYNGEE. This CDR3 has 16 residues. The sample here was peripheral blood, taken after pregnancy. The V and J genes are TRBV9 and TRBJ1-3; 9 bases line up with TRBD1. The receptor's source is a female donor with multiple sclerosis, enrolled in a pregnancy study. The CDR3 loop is CASSETRDRVVNTIYF. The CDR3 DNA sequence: TGTGCCAGCAGCGAGACCAGGGACAGGGTCGTAAACACCATATATTTT.